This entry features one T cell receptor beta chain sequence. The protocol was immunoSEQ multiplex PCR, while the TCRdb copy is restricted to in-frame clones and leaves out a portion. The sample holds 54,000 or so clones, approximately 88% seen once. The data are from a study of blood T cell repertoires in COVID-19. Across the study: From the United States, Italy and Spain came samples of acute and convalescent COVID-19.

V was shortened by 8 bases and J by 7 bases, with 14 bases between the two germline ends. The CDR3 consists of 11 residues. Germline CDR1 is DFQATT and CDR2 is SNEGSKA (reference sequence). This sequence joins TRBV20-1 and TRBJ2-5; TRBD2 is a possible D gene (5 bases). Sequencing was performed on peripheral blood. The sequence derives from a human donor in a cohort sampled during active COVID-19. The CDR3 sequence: CSTGPRGTQYF. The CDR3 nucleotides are TGCAGTACCGGCCCTCGGGGGACCCAGTACTTC.